Following are 10 T cell receptor beta chains from one sample sequenced in a study of T cell responses to AZD1222 COVID-19 vaccine. The repertoire was sequenced with immunoSEQ multiplex PCR; TCRdb's copy has only in-frame clones and lacks some. The data show some 100,000 clones, roughly 91% seen once. The sequences come from peripheral blood, collected 28 days after the second AZD1222 dose. These receptors originate from an adult who received the AZD1222 COVID-19 vaccine.

The CDR3 bases are TGTGCCAGCAGTGAAATGGAGAGGGTCCTTATATCTTTGAACACTGAAGCTTTCTTT. Its protein product is CASSEMERVLISLNTEAFF. The chain uses TRBV6-1 and TRBJ1-1; no reliable D call. The CDR3 has 19 amino acids. Looked up from germline, CDR1 is MNHNS and CDR2 is SASEGT. The germline V and J ends were trimmed by 2 bases and 0 bases, with 22 bases remaining between them.

The chain is built from TRBV7-3 and TRBJ2-1, with 8 bases aligning to TRBD2. The CDR3 covers 13 residues. The V gene's germline CDR1 is SGHTA and CDR2 FQGTGA. With V trimmed by 5 bases and J by 15 bases, 12 bases remained unmatched. CDR3 residues: CASSQLAGGEWFF. DNA for the CDR3: TGTGCCAGCAGCCAGCTAGCGGGTGGTGAGTGGTTCTTC.

The CDR3 nucleotides read TGTGCCTGGGGGGTCCGCTATGAGCAGTTCTTC. Its translation: CAWGVRYEQFF. The chain is built from TRBV30 and TRBJ2-1, with D unclear. V was shortened by 5 bases and J by 8 bases, with 10 bases between the two germline ends. The germline gives CDR1 GTSNPN, CDR2 SVGIG (reference sequence). The CDR3 totals 11 residues.

The genes are TRBV27 and TRBJ2-7; maybe TRBD2 (6 bases). The CDR3 sequence is 13 residues long. V was pared by 3 bases and J by 6 bases, with 12 bases between. CDR1 and CDR2 from the germline V gene are MNHEY and SMNVEV (reference sequence). Here the CDR3 DNA reads TGTGCCAGCAGTTTGATGGGAGGATCCGAGCAGTACTTC. Translated, it gives CASSLMGGSEQYF.

In its sample, this clone was seen a few times. The rearrangement uses TRBV21-1 and TRBJ2-4; the D call in the table, TRBD2, was not verified against the DNA. TRBV21-1 is a pseudogene locus. This CDR3 region has 12 residues. The DNA of the CDR3 is TGTGCCAGCAGCAAAATAGAAGACATTCAGTACTTC. Its translation is CASSKIEDIQYF.

The genes are TRBV2 and TRBJ1-2; D remains unclear. Trimming left V 2 bases short and J 4 bases short, with 2 bases between. The CDR3 is made up of 11 amino acids. Germline V gene sequence: CDR1 SNHLY, CDR2 FYNNEI. In nucleotides, the CDR3 is TGTGCCAGCAGTGAAAGCTATGGCTACACCTTC. Protein: CASSESYGYTF.

The chain joins TRBV7-6 to TRBJ1-6, with TRBD1 matching 10 bases. The trim removed 1 base at V and 7 bases at J, leaving 7 bases unmatched. This CDR3 is built from 17 residues. CDR1 is SGHVS, CDR2 FNYEAQ, per germline. CDR3 in amino acids: CASSLEAGDRGNSPLHF. CDR3 nucleotides: TGTGCCAGCAGCTTAGAGGCTGGGGACAGGGGCAATTCACCCCTCCACTTT. Based on the CDR3 plus reference TRBV7-6 and TRBJ1-6, the full variable domain is GAGVSQSPRYKVTKRGQDVALRCDPISGHVSLYWYRQALGQGPEFLTYFNYEAQQDKSGLPNDRFSAERPEGSISTLTIQRTEQRDSAMYRCASSLEAGDRGNSPLHFGNGTRLTVT.

This chain links TRBV3-1 (or the pseudogene TRBV3-2) with TRBJ1-5; D gene uncertain. Germline loops: CDR1 LGHDT, CDR2 YNNKEL (reference sequence). The CDR3 sequence is 13 residues long. Trimming stripped 2 bases from V and 7 bases from J, with 9 bases between. CDR3 residues: CASSQLRTQPQHF. CDR3 coding DNA: TGTGCCAGCAGCCAACTGAGGACCCAGCCCCAGCATTTT.

The V and J genes are TRBV7-2 and TRBJ2-7; 9 positions match TRBD2. The CDR3 spans 15 residues. Germline CDR1 is SGHTA and CDR2 is FQGNSA. The junction had 6 bases not matched to a gene; V was cut back by 1 base and J by 5 bases. The CDR3: CASSLVAGGVHEQYF. CDR3 in DNA: TGTGCCAGCAGCTTAGTGGCGGGGGGGGTCCACGAGCAGTACTTC. The entire variable domain, with the rest obtained from reference TRBV7-2 and TRBJ2-7, is as follows: GAGVSQSPSNKVTEKGKDVELRCDPISGHTALYWYRQSLGQGLEFLIYFQGNSAPDKSGLPSDRFSAERTGGSVSTLTIQRTQQEDSAVYLCASSLVAGGVHEQYFGPGTRLTVT.

The J gene is TRBJ2-7, the V gene TRBV27; 9 bases are shared with TRBD1. Germline CDR1 MNHEY, CDR2 SMNVEV (reference sequence). This CDR3 is built from 15 residues. Unmatched junction bases numbered 5, after V lost 3 bases and J lost 2 bases. The CDR3 here is CASSFPGQGTYEQYF. The CDR3 DNA reads TGTGCCAGCAGTTTTCCGGGACAGGGTACCTACGAGCAGTACTTC.